The 28 T cell receptor beta chains in this list originate from one sample, sequenced in a study of blood T cell repertoires in COVID-19. The method was immunoSEQ multiplex PCR; TCRdb's version includes in-frame clones alone and lacks a portion of them. The sample has about 240,000 clones, roughly 83% seen once. The sample consisted of peripheral blood. Source of these receptors: an elderly woman with acute or convalescent COVID-19.

As concerns this clone: Other DNA sequences from this sample encode an identical CDR3 as well. V usage is TRBV5-1 and J usage is TRBJ1-1; no firm D call. V was clipped by 1 base and J by 0 bases, with 4 bases between them. Germline loops: CDR1 SGHRS, CDR2 YFSETQ. The CDR3 has 13 residues. CDR3 amino acids: CASSLTVNTEAFF. The CDR3 DNA sequence: TGCGCCAGCAGCTTGACAGTGAACACTGAAGCTTTCTTT.

This chain uses TRBV29-1 with TRBJ1-2; D possibly corresponds to TRBD1 (5 bases). This CDR3 has 12 residues. The V and J ends lost 6 bases and 8 bases respectively, with 16 bases between them. CDR1 and CDR2 from the germline V gene are SQVTM and ANQGSEA. CDR3: CSVEGPVGGYTF. The CDR3 DNA is TGCAGCGTGGAGGGACCGGTTGGCGGCTACACCTTC.

The CDR3 here is CASSEARTGGTEAFF. For the CDR3, the DNA is TGTGCCAGCAGTGAAGCGCGGACAGGGGGTACTGAAGCTTTCTTT. The chain carries TRBV2 and TRBJ1-1; 10 bases are a match to TRBD1. V lost 0 bases to trimming and J lost 5 bases; unmatched junction nucleotides: 3. The CDR3 totals 15 residues. Germline loops: CDR1 SNHLY, CDR2 FYNNEI.

This clone was seen a handful of times. The chain combines TRBV3-1 (or the pseudogene TRBV3-2) with TRBJ2-2; 8 bases agree with TRBD1. J was trimmed by 5 bases and V by 4 bases; bases with no gene match: 6. CDR3 length: 15 residues. CDR1 is LGHDT and CDR2 is YNNKEL in the germline V gene (reference sequence). The CDR3 sequence: CASSPPGQVTGELFF. CDR3 coding DNA: TGTGCCAGCAGCCCCCCGGGACAGGTTACCGGGGAGCTGTTTTTT.

The J gene is TRBJ2-1, the V gene TRBV7-9; D is possibly TRBD2 (6 bases). From germline, CDR1 is SEHNR and CDR2 FQNEAQ (reference sequence). The V end lost 3 bases, the J end lost 7 bases, and 13 bases lay between the germline ends. The CDR3 has 14 amino acids. CDR3 DNA: TGTGCCAGCAGCTTGTTCGGGGCGGGGAATGAGCAGTTCTTC. Amino acid sequence: CASSLFGAGNEQFF. The variable domain in full, with the rest retrieved from reference TRBV7-9 and TRBJ2-1, is DTGVSQNPRHKITKRGQNVTFRCDPISEHNRLYWYRQTLGQGPEFLTYFQNEAQLEKSRLLSDRFSAERPKGSFSTLEIQRTEQGDSAMYLCASSLFGAGNEQFFGPGTRLTVL.

V gene TRBV11-1 combines with J gene TRBJ2-3; D is perhaps TRBD1 (5 bases). The CDR3 loop spans 14 amino acids. The germline CDR1 and CDR2 sequences are SGHAT and FQDESV (reference sequence). V gave up 3 bases and J gave up 6 bases, with 13 bases separating them. CDR3 nucleotide sequence: TGTGCCAGCAGCTTGAGGACAACATCTGATACGCAGTATTTT. Amino acids: CASSLRTTSDTQYF.

The chain links TRBV12-3 or TRBV12-4 to TRBJ2-1; 7 nucleotides match TRBD1. J lost 8 bases, V lost 5 bases, and 6 bases had no gene match. The CDR3 is made up of 13 amino acids. The CDR3 here is CASSRQGGDEQFF. DNA for the CDR3: TGTGCCAGCAGTCGACAGGGTGGGGATGAGCAGTTCTTC.

This chain connects TRBV27 to TRBJ1-2; 8 bases line up with TRBD1. Germline assignment: CDR1 MNHEY and CDR2 SMNVEV (reference sequence). Trimming at V came to 3 bases and at J to 7 bases, leaving 4 bases not matched to a gene. The CDR3 loop spans 13 amino acids. The CDR3 region has the DNA TGTGCCAGCAGTTTTCAGGGGGCCAGTGGCTACACCTTC. It specifies CASSFQGASGYTF.

In its sample, this clone was seen once. The V call is TRBV19, the J call TRBJ1-3; TRBD1 aligns across 7 bases. The germline gives CDR1 LNHDA, CDR2 SQIVND (reference sequence). The CDR3 is 16 amino acids. V dropped 6 bases and J dropped 2; count of bases not matched to a gene: 10. CDR3 loop: CASSMGSGQTGNTIYF. In DNA, the CDR3 is TGTGCCAGTAGCATGGGGTCGGGACAGACTGGAAACACCATATATTTT.

The chain couples TRBV27 to TRBJ2-5, with a tentative D call TRBD2 (7 bases). In germline, CDR1 is MNHEY, CDR2 SMNVEV (reference sequence). The V end lost 1 base, the J end lost 5 bases, and 11 bases lay between the germline ends. CDR3 length: 14 amino acids. The CDR3 DNA follows: TGTGCCAGCAGTTTATGGAGGGGGGGGGAGACCCAGTACTTC. As protein: CASSLWRGGETQYF.

The table lists this clone with a count of one. The rearrangement joins TRBV7-2 to TRBJ2-7; 15 nucleotides agree with TRBD2. The CDR3 runs to 17 residues. V lost 5 bases and J lost 4; bases outside the gene matches: 9. The germline V gene encodes CDR1 SGHTA and CDR2 FQGNSA. The CDR3 sequence: CASSPPGLAGGLYEQYF. The CDR3 coding sequence is TGTGCCAGCAGCCCGCCCGGACTAGCGGGGGGGTTATACGAGCAGTACTTC.

This chain connects TRBV24-1 to TRBJ1-5; tentatively, D is TRBD1 (5 bases). In germline, CDR1 is KGHDR, CDR2 SFDVKD. The V gene lost 9 bases and the J gene lost 4 bases, with 15 bases spanning the gap. CDR3 length equals 14 residues. CDR3 amino acids: CATGGRGFNQPQHF. The CDR3 DNA follows: TGTGCCACCGGCGGAAGGGGTTTTAATCAGCCCCAGCATTTT.

This rearrangement joins TRBV12-5 to TRBJ2-1; 11 nucleotides agree with TRBD1. Germline CDR1 LGHNT, CDR2 FRNRAP. The CDR3 is 13 residues long. The V and J ends lost 4 bases and 8 bases, in that order; junction bases with no gene match: 1. The DNA of the CDR3 is TGTGCTAGTGGTTGGACAGGGGGCTATGAGCAGTTCTTC. Translating it yields CASGWTGGYEQFF. Filled out from reference TRBV12-5 and TRBJ2-1, the complete variable domain reads DARVTQTPRHKVTEMGQEVTMRCQPILGHNTVFWYRQTMMQGLELLAYFRNRAPLDDSGMPKDRFSAEMPDATLATLKIQPSEPRDSAVYFCASGWTGGYEQFFGPGTRLTVL.

The chain has TRBV5-4 and TRBJ2-1, with 7 positions matching TRBD1. V shed 4 bases, J shed 4 bases, and the junction held 2 bases outside the gene matches. The V gene's germline CDR1 is SGHNT and CDR2 YYREEE (reference sequence). The CDR3 totals 13 residues. Written as DNA, the CDR3 is TGTGCCAGCAGCCGGGACAGTTACAATGAGCAGTTCTTC. Residues: CASSRDSYNEQFF.

In DNA form, the CDR3 reads TGTGCCATTAACTGGGAGACCAACACTGAAGCTTTCTTT. Translation gives CAINWETNTEAFF. The rearrangement joins TRBV6-5 to TRBJ1-1; D ambiguous. The germline CDR1 and CDR2 sequences are MNHEY and SVGAGI. The CDR3 length is 13 residues. V was cut by 10 bases and J by 2 bases, with 14 bases left in between.

J is TRBJ1-2 and V is TRBV7-2; D gene ambiguous. CDR3 length equals 13 residues. Germline CDR1 SGHTA, CDR2 FQGNSA. With 1 base removed from V and 7 bases from J, the gap between germline ends came to 10 bases. This CDR3 reads CASSLGKIGGYTF. CDR3 in DNA: TGTGCCAGCAGCTTAGGAAAGATCGGTGGCTACACCTTC.

This chain connects TRBV15 to TRBJ2-1, with D perhaps TRBD2 (5 bases). Trimming shortened V by 5 bases and J by 4 bases, and 9 bases separated the two germline ends. This CDR3 is built from 13 residues. Germline V CDR1 and CDR2: LNHNV, YYDKDF (reference sequence). This chain's CDR3 is CATSGTRYNEQFF. The CDR3 DNA reads as TGTGCCACCAGCGGAACTAGGTACAATGAGCAGTTCTTC.

This clone was seen a single time. The chain employs TRBV6-5 and TRBJ1-1; D gene unclear. Trimming removed 6 bases from V and 4 bases from J, with 12 bases in between. Looked up from germline, CDR1 is MNHEY and CDR2 is SVGAGI. This CDR3 spans 13 amino acids. In DNA form, the CDR3 reads TGTGCCAGCAGCGCGGCTACCGCCACTGAAGCTTTCTTT. It translates to CASSAATATEAFF.

This rearrangement joins TRBV5-6 to TRBJ1-2; 8 bases align to TRBD1. The CDR3 covers 15 residues. With V trimmed by 3 bases and J by 4 bases, 8 bases remained unmatched. Germline lookup yields CDR1 SGHDT and CDR2 YYEEEE. In DNA form, the CDR3 reads TGTGCCAGCAGCTCTACCAGGGGGCTATTCTATGGCTACACCTTC. Its translation: CASSSTRGLFYGYTF.

Of note for this clone: This specimen includes other DNA sequences encoding the same CDR3. This chain joins TRBV18 and TRBJ1-2; 11 bases fit TRBD1. This CDR3 is built from 15 residues. The germline CDR1 and CDR2 sequences are KGHSH and LQKENI. Germline trimming cut 3 bases from V and 4 bases from J; bases unmatched to any gene: 4. Here the CDR3 reads CASSPGQGGSYGYTF. The CDR3 DNA reads TGTGCCAGCTCACCGGGACAGGGGGGCAGCTATGGCTACACCTTC.

This clone has more than one count but fewer than ten. J is TRBJ1-6 and V is TRBV10-3; tentatively, D is TRBD1 (5 bases). Per germline, CDR1 ENHRY and CDR2 SYGVKD. The V end lost 2 bases, the J end lost 0 bases, and 11 bases lay between the germline ends. The CDR3 runs to 17 residues. CDR3 sequence: CAISERGLSSYNSPLHF. DNA for the CDR3: TGTGCCATCAGTGAGAGGGGACTTAGCTCCTATAATTCACCCCTCCACTTT.

The chain carries TRBV2 and TRBJ1-4; weak D call: TRBD1 (6 bases). Germline V gene lookup returns CDR1 SNHLY and CDR2 FYNNEI. V lost 6 bases, J lost 3 bases, and 14 bases lay in between. This CDR3 has 15 residues. The CDR3: CASRTHRAPNEKLFF. The CDR3 DNA reads as TGTGCCAGCAGGACCCACAGGGCCCCTAATGAAAAACTGTTTTTT.

The chain carries TRBV9 and TRBJ1-6; D remains ambiguous. Germline V gene data show CDR1 as SGDLS and CDR2 as YYNGEE. Trimming took 3 bases from V and 0 from J, leaving 7 bases between them. The CDR3 consists of 15 residues. The CDR3 sequence is CASSARSSYNSPLHF. The DNA of the CDR3 is TGTGCCAGCAGCGCGCGATCCTCCTATAATTCACCCCTCCACTTT. Drawing the rest from reference TRBV9 and TRBJ1-6, the complete variable domain is DSGVTQTPKHLITATGQRVTLRCSPRSGDLSVYWYQQSLDQGLQFLIQYYNGEERAKGNILERFSAQQFPDLHSELNLSSLELGDSALYFCASSARSSYNSPLHFGNGTRLTVT.

The CDR3 here is CASSVDQGGRSGNTIYF. The CDR3 DNA reads TGTGCCAGCAGCGTAGACCAAGGGGGCCGGTCTGGAAACACCATATATTTT. The chain links TRBV9 to TRBJ1-3, with 7 bases that match TRBD1. This CDR3 region has 17 residues. The V gene end was trimmed by 0 bases and the J gene end by 1 base; junction bases not matched to a gene: 7. Per the germline V gene, CDR1 is SGDLS and CDR2 is YYNGEE.

The chain combines TRBV29-1 with TRBJ2-3, with D possibly being TRBD2 (6 bases). Germline lookup yields CDR1 SQVTM and CDR2 ANQGSEA. V was cut by 3 bases and J by 2 bases, with 12 bases left in between. CDR3 size: 14 residues. CDR3 DNA sequence: TGCAGCGTTGACGGGGGTTATAACACAGATACGCAGTATTTT. Amino acid sequence: CSVDGGYNTDTQYF.

The chain joins TRBV5-1 to TRBJ1-6; D unresolved. The V end was cut by 1 base, the J end by 2 bases, with 7 bases between. This CDR3 has 15 residues. The V gene's germline CDR1 is SGHRS and CDR2 YFSETQ. This chain's CDR3 is CASSLRGTYNSPLHF. CDR3 coding DNA: TGCGCCAGCAGCTTGAGAGGGACCTATAATTCACCCCTCCACTTT.

The gene calls are TRBV6-1 and TRBJ1-6; 7 nucleotides match TRBD1. The germline CDR1 and CDR2 sequences are MNHNS and SASEGT. V dropped 4 bases and J dropped 7; count of bases not matched to a gene: 10. This CDR3 is built from 16 residues. The CDR3 loop is CASSGTGTVPNSPLHF. DNA for the CDR3: TGTGCCAGCAGTGGTACAGGGACAGTTCCGAATTCACCCCTCCACTTT.

The chain uses TRBV5-1 and TRBJ1-6, with TRBD1 matching over 9 bases. V trimming: 1 base; J trimming: 8 bases; junction bases outside the gene matches: 10. Germline values: CDR1 SGHRS, CDR2 YFSETQ. There are 17 residues in the CDR3. CDR3 amino acids: CASSLRARGQGYSPLHF. The CDR3 DNA follows: TGCGCCAGCAGCTTGAGGGCGAGGGGACAGGGTTATTCACCCCTCCACTTT.